This T cell receptor (beta chain) came from a study of vaccination effects on CD4 cells after COVID-19. Study background: Following the second dose by a median of 72 days, the post-vaccine samples were obtained.

As to this clone: Its antigen is unknown.

TCRdb's copy holds only in-frame clones and misses some; the assay was immunoSEQ multiplex PCR. The repertoire holds around 30,000 clones, with roughly 67% as singletons. Deletions cut 10 bases from V and 11 bases from J, with 23 bases between. Germline lookup yields CDR1 SNHLY and CDR2 FYNNEI. The CDR3 is 13 amino acids. ViraFEST expansion of antigen-specific CD4+ T cells with viral peptide pools preceded sequencing. Having been cultured for under twelve days, the cells underwent CD4+ T cell isolation. Participants received two doses of either the BNT162b2 or mRNA-1273 vaccine. This sequence joins TRBV2 and TRBJ2-5; D is perhaps TRBD2 (5 bases). Material: CD4+ T cells from PBMCs cultured with SARS-CoV-2 spike peptides, obtained after COVID-19 vaccination. This clonotype was obtained from a human donor who received a COVID-19 vaccine. The CDR3 DNA reads as TGTGCCACGCGGGTGGGAGAACAAGAGAGTCAGTACTTC. This sequence encodes CATRVGEQESQYF.